The clone carrying this T cell receptor beta chain was seen ten or more times. This entry belongs to a study of T cells in Graves' hyperthyroidism and ophthalmopathy. Across the study: Peripheral blood samples were taken at initial diagnosis, prior to any treatment.

The CDR3 is made up of 16 amino acids. CDR1 and CDR2 (germline): SGHTA, FQGNSA. The ends were cut back, 3 bases at V and 7 bases at J, with 19 bases in the middle. Authors of the study amplified TCR beta CDR3 regions from RNA transcripts. Carried out on the TCR CDR3, a first-round RT-PCR used the HTBI primer set. Using its own MiXCR run on the multiplex PCR reads, TCRdb lists one record per CDR3 protein. Here the sample spans around 420,000 distinct CDR3 sequences, roughly an eighth being singletons. V is TRBV7-2 and J is TRBJ1-5, with D possibly being TRBD1 (6 bases). This TCR was recovered from a woman younger than 30 with Graves' hyperthyroidism. The sequenced sample was blood. The CDR3 sequence is CASSLGNRAVGQPQHF. CDR3 DNA: TGTGCCAGCAGCTTGGGGAACAGGGCGGTGGGACAGCCCCAGCATTTT. Variable domain in full (rest from reference TRBV7-2 and TRBJ1-5): GAGVSQSPSNKVTEKGKDVELRCDPISGHTALYWYRQSLGQGLEFLIYFQGNSAPDKSGLPSDRFSAERTGGSVSTLTIQRTQQEDSAVYLCASSLGNRAVGQPQHFGDGTRLSIL.